Each of the 7 T cell receptor beta chains below was sequenced from the same sample in a study of blood T cell repertoires in COVID-19. Using immunoSEQ multiplex PCR, the repertoire was profiled, and TCRdb retains in-frame clones only, with some absent. The table records about 480,000 clones, 80% to 90% of them present only once. What was sequenced was peripheral blood. The receptors derive from a man younger than 30 with COVID-19, enrolled during active disease.

This chain connects TRBV3-1 (or the pseudogene TRBV3-2) to TRBJ1-2; weak D call: TRBD1 (6 bases). The V gene lost 0 bases and the J gene lost 4 bases, with 12 bases spanning the gap. Germline loops: CDR1 LGHDT, CDR2 YNNKEL (reference sequence). This CDR3 spans 15 amino acids. As DNA, the CDR3 is TGTGCCAGCAGCCAAGAGGGCGTGGGGGCCTATGGCTACACCTTC. It encodes CASSQEGVGAYGYTF.

The rearrangement links TRBV2 to TRBJ2-7; D is unresolved. Germline loops: CDR1 SNHLY, CDR2 FYNNEI. The germline V and J ends were trimmed by 4 bases and 5 bases, with 9 bases remaining between them. The CDR3 has 12 residues. CDR3 sequence: CASSGSPHEQYF. The CDR3 DNA reads as TGTGCCAGCAGTGGGAGCCCCCACGAGCAGTACTTC.

CDR3 sequence reads: CASTTPGAGNTEAFF. The CDR3 DNA reads as TGTGCCAGTACCACACCAGGGGCGGGTAACACTGAAGCTTTCTTT. The chain uses TRBV19 and TRBJ1-1, with D maybe TRBD1 (6 bases). Germline CDR1 is LNHDA and CDR2 is SQIVND (reference sequence). The V gene lost 7 bases and the J gene lost 2 bases, with 17 bases spanning the gap. This CDR3 is 15 amino acids long.

This chain uses TRBV27 with TRBJ2-7; 9 positions match TRBD2. This CDR3 contains 14 residues. The J segment lost 3 bases and the V segment lost 2 bases, leaving 2 bases of the junction unmatched. Germline values: CDR1 MNHEY, CDR2 SMNVEV (reference sequence). CDR3 protein: CASSLRREGYEQYF. CDR3 in DNA: TGTGCCAGCAGTTTAAGGCGGGAGGGCTACGAGCAGTACTTC.

This clone occurred once. The chain links TRBV30 to TRBJ2-7; 9 nucleotides line up with TRBD1. Germline V gene lookup returns CDR1 GTSNPN and CDR2 SVGIG (reference sequence). Losses at the gene ends were 5 bases for V and 4 bases for J; bases not matched to a gene: 6. The CDR3 is 13 residues long. The CDR3 nucleotides are TGTGCCTGGGCCTCGGGACAGGGATACGAGCAGTACTTC. Protein product: CAWASGQGYEQYF.

This sequence joins TRBV5-1 and TRBJ1-1, with TRBD1 matching 11 bases. The V gene end was trimmed by 2 bases and the J gene end by 4 bases; junction bases not matched to a gene: 4. Germline-derived CDR1 and CDR2 are SGHRS and YFSETQ. The CDR3 is made up of 15 amino acids. The CDR3 DNA is TGCGCCAGCAGCTTTGGACAGGGGGCGAGCACTGAAGCTTTCTTT. Encoded protein: CASSFGQGASTEAFF.

The V gene is TRBV6-5, the J gene TRBJ2-2; D is possibly TRBD2 (6 bases). CDR1 and CDR2 from the germline V gene are MNHEY and SVGAGI. The CDR3 length is 15 residues. Trimming shortened V by 9 bases and J by 2 bases, and 16 bases separated the two germline ends. Written as DNA, the CDR3 is TGTGCCAGTAGCGGAGTTATGCTTAACACCGGGGAGCTGTTTTTT. Protein: CASSGVMLNTGELFF.